The 27 T cell receptor beta chains reported below all come from one sample, sequenced in a study of spatial heterogeneity in lung cancer. General observations from the study: Counts that tracked tumor mutation counts were those of expanded intratumoral alpha and beta TCRs.

The time point is: sample taken at primary tumor resection. TCRdb passed the 5' RACE reads through MiXCR, listing each CDR3 protein once. The sample includes about 10,000 distinct CDR3 sequences, less than 15% of them seen just once. These receptors' antigens are unknown. The specimen comprised lung tumor tissue, sampled at surgery. Receptors originate from a male donor with early-stage non-small cell lung cancer.

This clonotype ranks as medium-sized. For a library built for alpha chains, this beta chain is a stray read; little rests on its size. V is TRBV6-1 and J is TRBJ1-1; D gene unclear. V lost 8 bases, J lost 1 base, and 2 bases lay in between. The CDR3 extends over 10 amino acids. Germline CDR1 and CDR2: MNHNS and SASEGT. The CDR3 protein is CASRNTEAFF. CDR3 nucleotide sequence: TGTGCCAGCCGGAACACTGAAGCTTTCTTT.

In this sample, this clonotype turned up many times. This beta chain is an unintended read in a library built for alpha chains; its size means little. The chain combines TRBV18 with TRBJ2-7; no definite D call. Germline lookup yields CDR1 KGHSH and CDR2 LQKENI. V was cut by 3 bases and J by 3 bases, with 12 bases left in between. The CDR3 spans 14 residues. CDR3: CASSPQKGLYEQYF. The CDR3 region has the DNA TGTGCCAGCTCACCTCAAAAGGGCCTCTACGAGCAGTACTTC.

This clonotype was seen ten or more times. This beta chain is off target for a library built for alpha chains, so its abundance means little. The V call is TRBV29-1, the J call TRBJ2-7, with D tentatively TRBD1 or TRBD2 (5 bases each). The CDR3 is 11 residues long. Germline assignment: CDR1 SQVTM and CDR2 ANQGSEA. V lost 4 bases and J lost 10, with 14 bases in between. The CDR3 nucleotides read TGCAGCGTTGTCTGGGGACCCAGCCAGTACTTC. As protein: CSVVWGPSQYF.

This clonotype is labeled medium-sized (0.01 to 0.1%). As an off-target read in a library built for alpha chains, this beta chain has a frequency of little significance. This chain links TRBV7-2 with TRBJ1-4; no reliable D call. V was cut by 2 bases and J by 7 bases, with 11 bases left in between. The germline V gene has CDR1 SGHTA and CDR2 FQGNSA. The CDR3 consists of 14 residues. The CDR3 region is CASSLTVGLEKLFF. The CDR3 DNA follows: TGTGCCAGCAGCTTAACGGTCGGGCTTGAAAAACTGTTTTTT.

This clonotype is deemed medium-sized. This beta chain was picked up by a library intended for alpha chains and is off target, so its count carries little meaning. J is TRBJ1-6 and V is TRBV12-3 or TRBV12-4, with 7 bases lining up with TRBD1. The CDR3 covers 16 residues. The J segment lost 0 bases and the V segment lost 7 bases, leaving 6 bases of the junction unmatched. The CDR3 nucleotides read TGTGCCAGCATCATGACAGGGAGCTCCTATAATTCACCCCTCCACTTT. Translating it yields CASIMTGSSYNSPLHF.

This clonotype has at least ten counts. Since it is a stray read in a library aimed at alpha chains, this beta chain has a size that is not meaningful. The chain combines TRBV6-2 or TRBV6-3 with TRBJ1-1; TRBD1 aligns across 7 bases. J was trimmed by 8 bases and V by 7 bases; bases with no gene match: 10. Germline CDR1 and CDR2: MNHEY and SVGEGT. This CDR3 contains 13 residues. Here the CDR3 reads CASTTGAGGEAFF. For the CDR3, the DNA is TGTGCCAGCACAACAGGGGCCGGGGGAGAAGCTTTCTTT.

This clonotype was seen at least ten times. This beta chain was picked up by a library intended for alpha chains and is off target, so its count carries little meaning. The J gene is TRBJ2-3, the V gene TRBV7-2, with 12 bases lining up with TRBD2. V lost 4 bases, J lost 5 bases, and 4 bases stayed unmatched. The CDR3 has 15 amino acids. Per the germline V gene, CDR1 is SGHTA and CDR2 is FQGNSA. DNA of the CDR3: TGTGCCAGCAGCTCCACTAGCGGGAGGTTAGATACGCAGTATTTT. Its protein is CASSSTSGRLDTQYF.

In its sample, this clonotype was seen many times. Since the library was made to target alpha chains, this beta chain is a stray read and its abundance is not meaningful. The CDR3 DNA reads TGTGCCAGCTCACCATATGTAACTGTCGAGAAGACCCAGTACTTC. Translated, it gives CASSPYVTVEKTQYF. The chain carries TRBV18 and TRBJ2-5, with D unclear. The length of the CDR3 is 15 residues. Trimming pared 2 bases from V and 6 bases from J, leaving 16 bases between. The germline gives CDR1 KGHSH, CDR2 LQKENI. Full variable domain (rest looked up from reference TRBV18 and TRBJ2-5): NAGVMQNPRHLVRRRGQEARLRCSPMKGHSHVYWYRQLPEEGLKFMVYLQKENIIDESGMPKERFSAEFPKEGPSILRIQQVVRGDSAAYFCASSPYVTVEKTQYFGPGTRLLVL.

At least ten counts were recorded for this clonotype. Being off target in a library aimed at alpha chains, this beta chain has a size of little meaning. The rearrangement links TRBV29-1 to TRBJ2-1, with no clear D. Germline lookup yields CDR1 SQVTM and CDR2 ANQGSEA. CDR3 length: 11 residues. V lost 7 bases, J lost 7 bases, and 11 bases lay in between. The CDR3 protein is CSAPRRNEQFF. The CDR3 DNA reads as TGCAGCGCTCCCCGTAGGAATGAGCAGTTCTTC.

In the case of this clonotype: In a library made to pick up alpha chains, this beta chain is a stray read with a size that means little. This chain uses TRBV5-1 with TRBJ2-1; 8 nucleotides match TRBD2. CDR1 and CDR2 from the germline V gene are SGHRS and YFSETQ. V lost 4 bases and J lost 3; bases outside the gene matches: 3. The CDR3 consists of 14 residues. CDR3 region: CASSRSGDYNEQFF. The CDR3 DNA follows: TGCGCCAGCAGCCGTAGCGGGGACTACAATGAGCAGTTCTTC.

As concerns this clonotype: The library was prepared for alpha chains; this beta chain is a stray read, so its frequency means little. J is TRBJ2-3 and V is TRBV29-1; tentatively, D is TRBD2 (6 bases). This CDR3 has 13 residues. Germline loops: CDR1 SQVTM, CDR2 ANQGSEA. With 5 bases removed from V and 1 base from J, the gap between germline ends came to 10 bases. In nucleotides, the CDR3 is TGCAGCGTTTCTTCGGGGGGCACAGATACGCAGTATTTT. Its translation: CSVSSGGTDTQYF.

This clonotype was seen many times. This beta chain is a stray sequence in a library constructed for alpha chains; its clone size is not meaningful. The chain combines TRBV14 with TRBJ1-6; 8 bases line up with TRBD1. Germline V CDR1 and CDR2: SGHDN, FVKESK. Trimming at V came to 0 bases and at J to 8 bases, leaving 6 bases not matched to a gene. There are 16 residues in the CDR3. CDR3 region: CASSQEGQGAYSPLHF. The CDR3 region has the DNA TGTGCCAGCAGCCAAGAAGGTCAGGGGGCTTATTCACCCCTCCACTTT.

By sample fraction, this clonotype is medium-sized. This beta chain appears as a stray read in a library generated for alpha chains; its size is not informative. The chain combines TRBV7-3 with TRBJ2-1; a weak D match, TRBD2 (5 bases). The V and J ends lost 5 bases and 0 bases respectively, with 14 bases between them. The CDR3 runs 16 residues. Germline V gene lookup returns CDR1 SGHTA and CDR2 FQGTGA. The CDR3 here is CASSPTGLRSYNEQFF. For the CDR3, the DNA is TGTGCCAGCAGCCCCACCGGACTTCGCTCCTACAATGAGCAGTTCTTC.

This clonotype was detected many times. Found in a library prepared for alpha chains, this beta chain is an off-target read, and its abundance has little meaning. The rearrangement joins TRBV5-6 to TRBJ2-4; possibly TRBD2 for D (5 bases). There are 14 residues in the CDR3. V lost 6 bases and J 2 bases, leaving 12 bases between the germline ends. Germline lookup yields CDR1 SGHDT and CDR2 YYEEEE. Here the CDR3 DNA reads TGTGCCAGCACCCTATCCGGGACCAAAAACATTCAGTACTTC. It yields the protein CASTLSGTKNIQYF. The whole variable domain, remainder taken from reference TRBV5-6 and TRBJ2-4, is DAGVTQSPTHLIKTRGQQVTLRCSPKSGHDTVSWYQQALGQGPQFIFQYYEEEERQRGNFPDRFSGHQFPNYSSELNVNALLLGDSALYLCASTLSGTKNIQYFGAGTRLSVL.

There are many counts of this clonotype. This beta chain is a stray sequence in a library constructed for alpha chains; its clone size is not meaningful. The chain has TRBV29-1 and TRBJ2-1; TRBD2 matches at 7 bases. CDR3 size: 15 residues. CDR1 and CDR2 (germline): SQVTM, ANQGSEA. V dropped 0 bases and J dropped 5; count of bases not matched to a gene: 7. The CDR3 spells CSVEDYPSGDNEQFF. The CDR3 nucleotides read TGCAGCGTTGAAGATTATCCTAGCGGAGACAATGAGCAGTTCTTC.

By proportion, this clonotype is medium-sized (0.01 to 0.1%). Within a library made for alpha chains, this beta chain is off target, and its count is uninformative. V and J are TRBV28 and TRBJ2-3, with D maybe TRBD2 (6 bases). Germline loops: CDR1 MDHEN, CDR2 SYDVKM. V dropped 9 bases and J dropped 2 bases, with 12 bases sitting between them. This CDR3 is built from 13 residues. The CDR3 DNA sequence: TGTGCCAGTTCGCTAGCGTTCACAGATACGCAGTATTTT. Its translation is CASSLAFTDTQYF.

A remark on this clonotype: For a library built for alpha chains, this beta chain is a stray read; little rests on its size. This chain uses TRBV20-1 with TRBJ2-7; D is undetermined. In germline, CDR1 is DFQATT, CDR2 SNEGSKA (reference sequence). Trimming removed 6 bases at V and 5 bases at J, with 17 bases between. The CDR3 consists of 13 residues. The CDR3 DNA follows: TGCAGTGCGACCCCAACGAAGTGGCACGAGCAGTACTTC. Translation: CSATPTKWHEQYF.

This clonotype ranks as medium-sized. For a library built for alpha chains, this beta chain is a stray read; little rests on its size. This chain's CDR3 is CASSRLYNEQFF. Here the CDR3 DNA reads TGTGCCAGTAGTAGGCTATATAATGAGCAGTTCTTC. The rearrangement joins TRBV19 to TRBJ2-1; no definite D call. Germline V lookup: CDR1 LNHDA, CDR2 SQIVND (reference sequence). The V end was cut by 4 bases, the J end by 7 bases, with 8 bases between. This CDR3 region has 12 residues.

This clonotype is medium-sized. One end of the junction fails to match germline, which may point to a read error. Since the library was made to target alpha chains, this beta chain is a stray read and its abundance is not meaningful. The chain couples TRBV11-3 to TRBJ2-2; the D gene is possibly TRBD1 (5 bases). Germline CDR1 is SGHNT and CDR2 is YENEEA. The CDR3 consists of 14 residues. The CDR3 DNA follows: TGTGCCAGCAGCCTGGGGCCGAAAACCGGGGAGCTGTTTTTT. It translates to CASSLGPKTGELFF.

This clonotype is categorized as medium-sized. Because the library targeted alpha chains, this beta chain is an off-target read whose size means little. The rearrangement joins TRBV27 to TRBJ2-2; D not resolved. V was shortened by 8 bases and J by 7 bases, with 8 bases between the two germline ends. Germline V gene data show CDR1 as MNHEY and CDR2 as SMNVEV (reference sequence). The CDR3 is made up of 11 amino acids. The CDR3: CASRSFGELFF. DNA for the CDR3: TGTGCCAGCCGGTCTTTCGGGGAGCTGTTTTTT.

Ten or more counts support this clonotype. As an off-target read in a library built for alpha chains, this beta chain has a frequency of little significance. The chain combines TRBV7-8 with TRBJ2-7, with D perhaps matching TRBD2 (5 bases). The CDR3 sequence is 12 residues long. In germline, CDR1 is SGHVS, CDR2 FQNEAQ. Trimming took 6 bases from V and 6 from J, leaving 12 bases between them. This chain's CDR3 is CASRSTTSEQYF. The CDR3 region has the DNA TGTGCCAGCAGATCGACTACCTCCGAGCAGTACTTC.

The table lists this clonotype with many counts. For a library built for alpha chains, this beta chain is a stray read; little rests on its size. The rearrangement uses TRBV5-1 and TRBJ2-2; D is uncertain. The length of the CDR3 is 13 residues. Trimming took off 0 bases at V and 4 bases at J, with 4 bases between the two ends. Germline loops: CDR1 SGHRS, CDR2 YFSETQ. The CDR3, as DNA: TGCGCCAGCAGCTTGGGAATCACCGGGGAGCTGTTTTTT. Its protein product is CASSLGITGELFF. Drawing the rest from reference TRBV5-1 and TRBJ2-2, the complete variable domain is KAGVTQTPRYLIKTRGQQVTLSCSPISGHRSVSWYQQTPGQGLQFLFEYFSETQRNKGNFPGRFSGRQFSNSRSEMNVSTLELGDSALYLCASSLGITGELFFGEGSRLTVL.

Concerning this clonotype itself: This beta chain was picked up by a library intended for alpha chains and is off target, so its count carries little meaning. The V call is TRBV12-3 or TRBV12-4, the J call TRBJ2-4, with D possibly matching TRBD1 (6 bases). The CDR3 is made up of 16 amino acids. The V gene lost 6 bases and the J gene lost 1 base, with 16 bases spanning the gap. The CDR3 DNA is TGTGCCAGCAGCTGGGGAGAGGGGGAGGCCAAAAACATTCAGTACTTC. Its protein product is CASSWGEGEAKNIQYF.

As for this clonotype: As an off-target read in a library built for alpha chains, this beta chain has a frequency of little significance. This chain joins TRBV4-3 and TRBJ2-5; TRBD1 matches at 7 bases. CDR3 size: 15 residues. V was pared by 2 bases and J by 1 base, with 4 bases of the junction left unmatched. Germline values: CDR1 LGHNA, CDR2 YSLEER. The CDR3 bases are TGCGCCAGCAGCCAACTTGACAGGGCCCAAGAGACCCAGTACTTC. Translating gives CASSQLDRAQETQYF.

This clonotype turned up a few times. This beta chain was picked up by a library intended for alpha chains and is off target, so its count carries little meaning. The chain is built from TRBV20-1 and TRBJ2-7, with TRBD2 identical over 11 bases. Germline-derived CDR1 and CDR2 are DFQATT and SNEGSKA (reference sequence). The CDR3 is 15 residues long. The V gene end was trimmed by 0 bases and the J gene end by 6 bases; junction bases not matched to a gene: 7. The CDR3 region has the DNA TGCAGTGCTAGAGATCCCCCTAGCGGGAGGCCCGAGCAGTACTTC. Translating gives CSARDPPSGRPEQYF.

This clonotype occurred a few times. This beta chain is a stray read from a library made for alpha chains; its abundance is not meaningful. This chain joins TRBV20-1 and TRBJ2-1; TRBD2 matches at 11 bases. CDR3 size: 15 residues. J gave up 4 bases and V 2 bases, and 4 bases lay outside the gene matches. Germline values: CDR1 DFQATT, CDR2 SNEGSKA (reference sequence). The CDR3 reads CSARKTSGIYNEQFF. The CDR3 DNA is TGCAGTGCTAGAAAGACTAGCGGGATATACAATGAGCAGTTCTTC.

This clonotype appeared many times. In a library made to pick up alpha chains, this beta chain is a stray read with a size that means little. The rearrangement links TRBV12-5 to TRBJ1-3; D gene unclear. The CDR3 has 14 amino acids. Trimming removed 7 bases from V and 2 bases from J, with 12 bases in between. In germline, CDR1 is LGHNT, CDR2 FRNRAP. The CDR3 loop reads CASVLPGPGNTIYF. DNA for the CDR3: TGTGCTAGTGTTCTCCCCGGGCCTGGAAACACCATATATTTT.